The entry that follows covers one T cell receptor beta chain sequence. Antigen specificity is unknown. The data stem from a study of response to subunit inactivated influenza vaccine. General study findings and limits: A suggestion made by the authors is that each seasonal influenza vaccination recruits few new T cells.

The CDR3 loop spans 16 amino acids. The trim removed 4 bases at V and 0 bases at J, leaving 6 bases unmatched. CDR1 SNHLY and CDR2 FYNNEI come from the germline V gene. TCRdb redid the calling of the RT-PCR reads with MiXCR, one entry per CDR3 protein. The sample consists of 490,000 or so distinct CDR3 sequences, approximately 7.6% of them appearing once. The material was PBMCs from blood, obtained 23 to 25 months after vaccination. The gene calls are TRBV2 and TRBJ1-3; 7 bases fit TRBD1. The sequence came from a man aged 45 to 70 who received an inactivated influenza vaccine. DNA of the CDR3: TGTGCCAGCAGTGGCCGACAGGGTCTCTCTGGAAACACCATATATTTT. It codes for CASSGRQGLSGNTIYF.